This TCR beta chain comes out of a study of T cell responses to AZD1222 COVID-19 vaccine. The study, taken as a whole, reports: Spike-wide vaccine-associated CD4 TCRs dominated at 160-218 and 743-854. Repertoire samples came only from after the peak T cell response. Rises in breadth and depth of Spike-specific TCRs came after two AZD1222 doses. Reportedly, close to half of spike-specific TCRs are directed against unmutated variant regions.

The data were produced by immunoSEQ multiplex PCR, yet TCRdb's version contains in-frame clones alone and is incomplete. The sample gives about 59,000 clones, roughly 89% of which show up once; about 5.9% is in the top ten. V was trimmed by 4 bases and J by 0 bases, leaving 14 bases between them. Germline V lookup: CDR1 SGHDT, CDR2 YYEEEE. The CDR3 is 17 residues long. A word on this clone: Its antigen remains unidentified.

The material was peripheral blood, obtained 28 days after the second AZD1222 dose. The chain recombines TRBV5-6 with TRBJ2-6; no firm D call. The sequence was obtained from an adult who received the AZD1222 COVID-19 vaccine. The chain's CDR3 is CASSGVEIVSGANVLTF. The CDR3 nucleotides read TGTGCCAGCAGCGGAGTCGAGATTGTCTCTGGGGCCAACGTCCTGACTTTC.